What follows describes a single TCR beta chain. Its specificity is not known. Nashville, Tennessee was home to all donors, who were Caucasian adults. Splitting of CD4+ cells produced CD45RA+ naive and CD45RA-negative memory subsets. Generated by immunoSEQ multiplex PCR, the TCRdb table keeps only in-frame clones and is missing some. This repertoire shows some 2,500,000 clones, about 90% found once; its top ten account for about 0.41%. This entry is derived from a study of shared clonotypes between healthy human individuals. Trimming took 4 bases from V and 2 from J, leaving 9 bases between them. CDR1 and CDR2 from the germline V gene are SQVTM and ANQGSEA. The CDR3 loop spans 12 amino acids. Study-level findings and limits: Genetic and exposure-history diversity was limited by the small donor number. Lower generation probabilities were found for non-shared clonotypes than for those shared by all four donors.

The clonotype comes from a man aged 18 to 35 in good health. Some clones in this sample may be carry-over from other donors' samples. The sample taken for sequencing was naive CD4+ T cells from PBMCs. Noted subset: CD45RA+ positively selected. The genes are TRBV29-1 and TRBJ2-7; D is unresolved. The CDR3 reads CSVAGSTYEQYF. The CDR3, as DNA: TGCAGCGTTGCCGGATCCACCTACGAGCAGTACTTC.